Only a few counts were recorded for the clone carrying this TCR beta chain. What was amplified from RNA transcripts were TCR beta CDR3 regions. HTBI primers were employed in a first-round RT-PCR of the TCR CDR3. One entry per CDR3 protein, called by TCRdb with MiXCR from the multiplex PCR reads. Among roughly 500,000 distinct CDR3 sequences listed, 15% to 20% were seen once. This CDR3 has 15 residues. The germline CDR1 and CDR2 sequences are SGDLS and YYNGEE. Trimming shortened V by 1 base and J by 4 bases, and 14 bases separated the two germline ends. This entry is derived from a study of T cells in Graves' hyperthyroidism and ophthalmopathy.

The gene calls are TRBV9 and TRBJ1-2; D uncertain. Specimen: blood. The source is a woman aged 25-40 years with Graves' ophthalmopathy. For the CDR3, the DNA is TGTGCCAGCAGCGTAAATCGGGGTTTTGGCTATGGCTACACCTTC. Translated, it gives CASSVNRGFGYGYTF.